This entry features one T cell receptor (beta chain) sequence. V dropped 5 bases and J dropped 2 bases, with 5 bases sitting between them. This CDR3 is 12 amino acids long. Germline CDR1 is SGHTA and CDR2 is FQGTGA. This sample was included in a study of blood T cell repertoires in COVID-19. Study-level background: Acute-phase and convalescent COVID-19 samples originated in the United States, Italy and Spain.

In the authors' methods: Amplification from reference gene primers served as the basis for estimated nucleated cell counts. The data were produced by immunoSEQ multiplex PCR, yet TCRdb's version contains in-frame clones alone and is incomplete. The V and J calls and clone size are taken from that table; D and trimming were inferred from the DNA. The data hold approximately 90,000 clones, with about 90% observed a single time. The specimen sequenced was peripheral blood. This chain links TRBV7-3 with TRBJ2-3, with D uncertain. The clonotype originates from a human donor in a cohort sampled during active COVID-19. CDR3 in amino acids: CASSGPTDTQYF. The DNA of the CDR3 is TGTGCCAGCAGCGGGCCCACAGATACGCAGTATTTT.